What follows are 3 T cell receptor beta chains derived from one specimen sequenced in a study of blood T cell repertoires in COVID-19. This table comes from immunoSEQ multiplex PCR, and its TCRdb copy is limited to in-frame clones, with some not included. The sample carries about 190,000 clones, around nine tenths recorded once. Sequencing was done on a sample of peripheral blood. These receptors originate from a man younger than 40 with acute or convalescent COVID-19.

This chain connects TRBV7-2 to TRBJ2-7; tentatively, D is TRBD1 (6 bases). V was trimmed by 5 bases and J by 3 bases, leaving 11 bases between them. This CDR3 has 13 residues. From germline, CDR1 is SGHTA and CDR2 FQGNSA. The CDR3 spells CASSPLGGYEQYF. CDR3 bases: TGTGCCAGCAGCCCCCTAGGGGGCTACGAGCAGTACTTC.

This chain connects TRBV14 to TRBJ2-7, with D perhaps matching TRBD1 (5 bases). CDR3 size: 15 residues. Germline CDR1 and CDR2: SGHDN and FVKESK. V was cut by 0 bases and J by 0 bases, with 9 bases left in between. This chain's CDR3 is CASSQDSRASYEQYF. In DNA, the CDR3 is TGTGCCAGCAGCCAAGACTCCAGGGCCTCCTACGAGCAGTACTTC.

The chain carries TRBV6-4 and TRBJ2-4, with D possibly TRBD1 on 5 matching bases. Trimming cost V 5 bases and J 2 bases, with 25 bases left between them. The CDR3 extends over 19 amino acids. Per germline, CDR1 MRHNA and CDR2 SNTAGT. The CDR3 protein is CASSTSPPTGPWTKNIQYF. The CDR3 nucleotides read TGTGCCAGCAGTACCTCCCCCCCCACAGGCCCATGGACCAAAAACATTCAGTACTTC.